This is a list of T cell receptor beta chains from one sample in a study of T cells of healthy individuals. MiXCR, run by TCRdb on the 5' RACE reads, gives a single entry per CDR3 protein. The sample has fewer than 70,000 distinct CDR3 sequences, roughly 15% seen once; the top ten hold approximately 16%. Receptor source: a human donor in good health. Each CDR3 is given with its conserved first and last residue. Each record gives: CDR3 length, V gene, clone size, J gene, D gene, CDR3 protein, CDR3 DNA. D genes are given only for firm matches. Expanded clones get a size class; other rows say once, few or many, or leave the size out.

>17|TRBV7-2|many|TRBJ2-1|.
CASTRERAGGWYNEQFF
TGTGCCAGCACGAGGGAAAGAGCGGGCGGGTGGTACAATGAGCAGTTCTTC
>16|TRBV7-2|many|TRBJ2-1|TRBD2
CASSLLSSGRYNEQFF
TGTGCCAGCAGCTTATTATCCAGCGGGAGGTACAATGAGCAGTTCTTC
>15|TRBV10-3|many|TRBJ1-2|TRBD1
CAIPRTGQGEYGYTF
TGTGCCATCCCCCGAACCGGACAGGGGGAGTATGGCTACACCTTC
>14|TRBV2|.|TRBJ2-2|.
CASGKGLPPGELFF
TGTGCCAGCGGAAAGGGCCTCCCCCCCGGGGAGCTGTTTTTT
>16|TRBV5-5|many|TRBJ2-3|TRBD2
CASSWSSGGAVDTQYF
TGTGCCAGCAGCTGGTCTAGCGGGGGGGCAGTAGATACGCAGTATTTT
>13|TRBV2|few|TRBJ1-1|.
CASTGEMNTEAFF
TGTGCCAGCACTGGGGAAATGAACACTGAAGCTTTCTTT
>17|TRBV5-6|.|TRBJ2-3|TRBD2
CASSLVYGGAPEDTQYF
TGTGCCAGCAGCCTAGTCTACGGGGGGGCGCCTGAAGATACGCAGTATTTT
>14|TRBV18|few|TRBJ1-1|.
CASSPPNRVAEAFF
TGTGCCAGCTCACCACCTAACAGGGTGGCTGAAGCTTTCTTT
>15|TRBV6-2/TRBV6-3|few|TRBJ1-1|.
CASSYRPGARTEAFF
TGTGCCAGCAGTTACCGTCCGGGGGCTCGGACTGAAGCTTTCTTT
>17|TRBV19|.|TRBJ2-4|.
CASSRSRGGGAKNIQYF
TGTGCCAGTAGTCGATCCCGGGGAGGGGGTGCCAAAAACATTCAGTACTTC
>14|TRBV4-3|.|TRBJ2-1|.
CASSQEAPVDEQFF
TGCGCCAGCAGCCAAGAAGCCCCTGTGGATGAGCAGTTCTTC
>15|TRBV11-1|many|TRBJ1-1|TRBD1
CASSGGDRRNTEAFF
TGTGCCAGCAGCGGAGGGGACAGACGGAACACTGAAGCTTTCTTT
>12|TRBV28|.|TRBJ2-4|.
CASSETGRIQYF
TGTGCCAGCAGTGAAACAGGGCGCATTCAGTACTTC
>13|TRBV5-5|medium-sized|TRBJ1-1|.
CASTLDLNTEAFF
TGTGCCAGCACCTTGGATTTGAACACTGAAGCTTTCTTT
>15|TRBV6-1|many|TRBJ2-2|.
CASSERPLNTGELFF
TGTGCCAGCAGTGAGAGACCATTGAACACCGGGGAGCTGTTTTTT
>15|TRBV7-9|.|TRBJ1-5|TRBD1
CASSRGADREYNQHF
TGTGCCAGCAGCCGGGGGGCCGACAGGGAATACAATCAGCATTTT
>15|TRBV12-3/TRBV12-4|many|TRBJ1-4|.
CASSPTGTSNEKLFF
TGTGCCAGCAGTCCAACAGGGACGAGTAATGAAAAACTGTTTTTT
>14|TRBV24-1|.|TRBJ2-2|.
CATSDLRGSGELFF
TGTGCCACCAGTGATCTCAGGGGCTCCGGGGAGCTGTTTTTT
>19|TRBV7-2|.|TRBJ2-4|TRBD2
CASSPKTSGGVGAKNIQYF
TGTGCCAGCAGCCCCAAGACTAGCGGGGGGGTCGGGGCCAAAAACATTCAGTACTTC
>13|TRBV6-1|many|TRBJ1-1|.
CASRRGTNTEAFF
TGTGCCAGCAGGAGGGGGACGAACACTGAAGCTTTCTTT
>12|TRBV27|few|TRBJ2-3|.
CASRGATDTQYF
TGTGCCAGCAGGGGGGCCACAGATACGCAGTATTTT
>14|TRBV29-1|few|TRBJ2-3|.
CSVEERGATDTQYF
TGCAGCGTTGAAGAGAGAGGGGCCACAGATACGCAGTATTTT
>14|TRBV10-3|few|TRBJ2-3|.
CAISVTGRGDTQYF
TGTGCCATCAGTGTGACAGGGAGGGGAGATACGCAGTATTTT
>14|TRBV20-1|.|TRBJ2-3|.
CSATPGRPTDTQYF
TGCAGTGCTACCCCGGGACGGCCCACAGATACGCAGTATTTT
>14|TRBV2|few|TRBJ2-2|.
CASISTPNTGELFF
TGTGCCAGCATTAGCACTCCGAACACCGGGGAGCTGTTTTTT
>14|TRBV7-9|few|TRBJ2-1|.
CASSLALAGEEQFF
TGTGCCAGCAGCTTAGCGCTAGCAGGAGAGGAGCAGTTCTTC
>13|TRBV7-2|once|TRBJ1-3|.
CVSSRGTGNTIYF
TGTGTCAGCAGCAGGGGAACTGGAAACACCATATATTTT
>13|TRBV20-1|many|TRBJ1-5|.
CSATRGVDQPQHF
TGCAGTGCCACAAGGGGGGTGGATCAGCCCCAGCATTTT
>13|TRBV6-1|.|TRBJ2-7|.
CATRDTSSYERYF
TGTGCCACTCGGGACACCTCCTCCTACGAGCGGTACTTC
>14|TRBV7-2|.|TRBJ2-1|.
CASSLGLASDEQFF
TGTGCCAGCAGCTTAGGCCTAGCGTCAGATGAGCAGTTCTTC
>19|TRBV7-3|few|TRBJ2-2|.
CASSLGRPTGARTTGELFF
TGTGCCAGCAGCTTAGGCAGGCCGACTGGCGCCCGGACCACCGGGGAGCTGTTTTTT
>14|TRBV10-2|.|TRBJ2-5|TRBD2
CASSDLAGAGTQYF
TGCGCCAGCAGTGATCTAGCGGGGGCAGGGACCCAGTACTTC
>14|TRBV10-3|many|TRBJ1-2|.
CAISELPTGGDYTF
TGTGCCATCAGTGAATTGCCGACAGGAGGGGACTACACCTTC
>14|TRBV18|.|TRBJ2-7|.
CASSPTTGPYEQYF
TGTGCCAGCTCACCGACCACTGGGCCCTACGAGCAGTACTTC
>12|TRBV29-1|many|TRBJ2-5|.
CSVDTEEETQYF
TGCAGCGTTGATACGGAAGAAGAGACCCAGTACTTC
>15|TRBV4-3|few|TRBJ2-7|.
CASSPKTNEGTQQYF
TGCGCCAGCAGCCCAAAGACGAACGAGGGGACCCAGCAGTACTTC
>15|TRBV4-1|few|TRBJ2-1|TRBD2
CASSPGLASTDEQFF
TGCGCCAGCAGCCCGGGACTAGCGTCCACGGATGAGCAGTTCTTC
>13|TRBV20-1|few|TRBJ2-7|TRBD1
CSANRGQGDEQYF
TGCAGTGCTAACAGGGGGCAAGGGGACGAGCAGTACTTC
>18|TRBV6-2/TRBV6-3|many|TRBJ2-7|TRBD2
CASSPRNLKRGLRYEQYF
TGTGCCAGCAGTCCCAGAAACCTTAAGCGGGGTCTTCGGTACGAGCAGTACTTC
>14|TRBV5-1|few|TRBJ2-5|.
CASSPITGEETQYF
TGCGCCAGCAGCCCTATCACGGGGGAAGAGACCCAGTACTTC
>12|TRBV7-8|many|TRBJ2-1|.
CASGESGTKQFF
TGTGCCAGCGGCGAAAGCGGAACGAAGCAGTTCTTC
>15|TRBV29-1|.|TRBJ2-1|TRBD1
CSGGHRDRGPNEQFF
TGCAGCGGCGGACACCGGGACAGGGGACCCAATGAGCAGTTCTTC
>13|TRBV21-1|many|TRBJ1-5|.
CAWRTGEGQPQHF
TGTGCCTGGAGGACAGGGGAAGGACAGCCCCAGCATTTT
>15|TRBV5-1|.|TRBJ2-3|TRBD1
CASSLQGAGTDTQYF
TGCGCCAGCAGCTTACAGGGGGCCGGCACAGATACGCAGTATTTT